The 8 T cell receptor beta chains listed next were all sequenced from one sample in a study of T cell clonality in common variable immunodeficiency. Assay: immunoSEQ multiplex PCR; the TCRdb copy retains only in-frame clones and omits some. This repertoire holds around 55,000 clones, and none appear only once. What was sequenced was peripheral blood mononuclear cells. These receptors were collected from a person aged 18-69 years in good health.

Many counts were recorded for this clone. The CDR3 end falls 3 residues outside the read, so it is completed with the germline J gene. The rearrangement links TRBV6-1 to TRBJ2-3, with 12 bases that match TRBD2. The V gene end was trimmed by 2 bases and the J gene end by 4 bases; junction bases not matched to a gene: 1. Germline CDR1 is MNHNS and CDR2 is SASEGT. There are 15 residues in the CDR3. The CDR3 reads CASSELAGGPDTQYF. Incomplete CDR3 DNA: TGTGCCAGCAGTGAACTAGCGGGAGGGCCAGATACG.

This clone was seen many times. Sequencing ends 3 residues short of the CDR3 end; the germline J gene provides the rest. The J gene is TRBJ1-1, the V gene TRBV19; D may be TRBD1 (5 bases). CDR3 length equals 13 residues. Germline assignment: CDR1 LNHDA and CDR2 SQIVND (reference sequence). V gave up 6 bases and J gave up 7 bases, with 15 bases separating them. CDR3 DNA (partial): TGTGCCAGTAGAGGGAGGGGCGGTAATGAA. Translated: CASRGRGGNE. Given in full, the CDR3 is CASRGRGGNEAFF.

The sample holds many counts of this clone. The sequenced part of the CDR3 DNA is TGTGCCAGCAGCCGGGACTATACGTCCTACGAG. Its protein product is CASSRDYTSYE. The whole CDR3 region reads CASSRDYTSYEQYF. V is TRBV13 and J is TRBJ2-7, with TRBD2 matching over 7 bases. The CDR3 end falls 3 residues outside the read, so it is completed with the germline J gene. The CDR3 is 14 amino acids. The J segment lost 1 base and the V segment lost 5 bases, leaving 5 bases of the junction unmatched. The germline V gene encodes CDR1 PRHDT and CDR2 FYEKMQ (reference sequence). The whole variable domain, remainder taken from reference TRBV13 and TRBJ2-7, is AAGVIQSPRHLIKEKRETATLKCYPIPRHDTVYWYQQGPGQDPQFLISFYEKMQSDKGSIPDRFSAQQFSDYHSELNMSSLELGDSALYFCASSRDYTSYEQYFGPGTRLTVT.

This clone was detected a few times. The read comes to an end 3 residues before the CDR3 does, leaving the germline J gene to fill in the end. The chain uses TRBV2 and TRBJ1-4; 8 bases match TRBD1. Germline loops: CDR1 SNHLY, CDR2 FYNNEI. This CDR3 comprises 14 residues. CDR3 sequence reads: CASSGGQGVGALFF. The CDR3 bases that were read are TGTGCCAGCAGTGGTGGACAGGGAGTAGGGGCA.

This clone was detected many times. The sequenced fragment ends 3 residues before the CDR3 boundary, so the rest is inferred from the germline J gene. The chain links TRBV20-1 to TRBJ1-1; D is undetermined. The CDR3 runs 15 residues. The germline CDR1 and CDR2 sequences are DFQATT and SNEGSKA (reference sequence). V was clipped by 6 bases and J by 1 base, with 18 bases between them. The DNA read from the CDR3 is TGCAGTGCCCATAAATCCGAACAGAGGAACACTGAA. Its translation is CSAHKSEQRNTE. The whole CDR3 is CSAHKSEQRNTEAFF.

This clone was recorded at least ten times. The CDR3 is cut off 3 residues early in the read; its end comes from the germline J gene. This sequence joins TRBV30 and TRBJ1-1; D may be TRBD1 (6 bases). Looked up from germline, CDR1 is GTSNPN and CDR2 is SVGIG (reference sequence). The CDR3 loop spans 12 amino acids. The CDR3: CAWSLGAVKAFF. CDR3 DNA (partial): TGTGCCTGGAGTTTGGGGGCGGTTAAA.

Concerning this clone: A single base separates this from a much larger clone, so it may be a read error. The observed sequence ends 3 residues before the CDR3 terminus, with the missing tail filled in from the germline J gene. The chain employs TRBV7-6 and TRBJ2-3; TRBD1 agrees at 9 bases. The CDR3 is 15 residues long. CDR1 and CDR2 (germline): SGHVS, FNYEAQ. The part of the CDR3 DNA that was read is TGTGCCAGCAGCGGAACCGGGACAGGGAATCAGCCG. Translated: CASSGTGTGNQP. In full, the CDR3 is CASSGTGTGNQPQYF.

As regards this clone: The DNA ends 3 residues before the CDR3 does, and the rest of the CDR3 is filled in from the germline J gene. The rearrangement uses TRBV10-3 and TRBJ2-1; D remains unclear. The CDR3 contains 14 residues. Trimming pared 7 bases from V and 3 bases from J, leaving 13 bases between. Germline V gene sequence: CDR1 ENHRY, CDR2 SYGVKD. The CDR3 loop reads CAIMASVSYNEQFF. The sequenced CDR3 bases are TGTGCCATCATGGCGAGCGTCAGCTACAATGAG.